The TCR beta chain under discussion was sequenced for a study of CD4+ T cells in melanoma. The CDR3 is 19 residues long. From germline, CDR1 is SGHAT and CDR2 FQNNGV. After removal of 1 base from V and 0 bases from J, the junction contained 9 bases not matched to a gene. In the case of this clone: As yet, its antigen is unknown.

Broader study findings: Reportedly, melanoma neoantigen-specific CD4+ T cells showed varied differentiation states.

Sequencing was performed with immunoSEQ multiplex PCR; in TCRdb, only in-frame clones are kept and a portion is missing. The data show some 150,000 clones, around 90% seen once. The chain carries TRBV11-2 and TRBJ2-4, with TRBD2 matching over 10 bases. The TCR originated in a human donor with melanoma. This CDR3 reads CASSLGSGGVKLAKNIQYF. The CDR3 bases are TGTGCCAGCAGCTTAGGGAGCGGGGGGGTAAAACTAGCCAAAAACATTCAGTACTTC.